This entry concerns a single T cell receptor (beta chain). This specimen belongs to a study of cytomegalovirus exposure and HLA in healthy donors. CDR1 is KGHSH, CDR2 LQKENI, per germline. Trimming cost V 4 bases and J 2 bases, with 9 bases left between them. CDR3 length equals 13 residues. The PCR had 60 Vbeta and 13 Jbeta primers. This table comes from immunoSEQ multiplex PCR, and its TCRdb copy is limited to in-frame clones, with some not included. This table holds approximately 150,000 clones, roughly 80% found once. The chain employs TRBV18 and TRBJ2-7; D is unclear. The specimen was PBMCs. The TCR originated in a woman in her thirties or forties in good health and CMV-seropositive. The CDR3: CASSLERPYEQYF. The CDR3 DNA reads TGTGCCAGCTCACTCGAGCGCCCCTACGAGCAGTACTTC.